These 8 T cell receptor beta chains share one sample of origin, sequenced in a study of CD4+ T cells in melanoma. TCRdb's copy holds only in-frame clones and misses some; the assay was immunoSEQ multiplex PCR. The sample has more than 7,000 clones; under 75% are singletons. The sample consisted of cells from a culture (not recorded whether cultured in vitro). All receptors derive from a human donor with melanoma.

The gene calls are TRBV30 and TRBJ2-7; D ambiguous. V was clipped by 1 base and J by 1 base, with 5 bases between them. Germline V CDR1 and CDR2: GTSNPN, SVGIG (reference sequence). This CDR3 comprises 12 residues. The DNA of the CDR3 is TGTGCCTGGAGTGCAGGATCCTACGAGCAGTACTTC. This codes for CAWSAGSYEQYF.

This clone has a handful of counts. This chain joins TRBV10-3 and TRBJ2-2; D is undetermined. Trimming pared 6 bases from V and 4 bases from J, leaving 9 bases between. The CDR3 has 13 residues. Germline V gives CDR1 ENHRY, CDR2 SYGVKD. The CDR3 DNA follows: TGTGCCATCAGGGGTTTCAGCACCGGGGAGCTGTTTTTT. It is translated as CAIRGFSTGELFF.

The chain carries TRBV6-1 and TRBJ1-2; weak D call: TRBD1 (5 bases). This CDR3 is 15 amino acids long. Trimming cost V 2 bases and J 14 bases, with 24 bases left between them. Germline CDR1 MNHNS, CDR2 SASEGT. CDR3 region: CASSEWAGTYLVETF. CDR3 DNA sequence: TGTGCCAGCAGTGAATGGGCCGGGACCTACCTAGTTGAAACCTTC.

This clone has more than one count but fewer than ten. This chain joins TRBV29-1 and TRBJ1-1; weak D call: TRBD1 (5 bases). Between the trimmed V and J ends, which lost 4 bases and 1 base, there was a span of 13 bases. The CDR3 totals 14 residues. CDR1 SQVTM and CDR2 ANQGSEA come from the germline V gene. The CDR3: CSVGGVRGNTEAFF. Here the CDR3 DNA reads TGCAGCGTTGGGGGCGTCCGTGGGAACACTGAAGCTTTCTTT.

The gene calls are TRBV7-2 and TRBJ2-3, with 9 bases fitting TRBD2. The V and J ends lost 5 bases and 3 bases, in that order; junction bases with no gene match: 3. CDR3 length equals 14 residues. The germline V gene has CDR1 SGHTA and CDR2 FQGNSA. Here the CDR3 DNA reads TGTGCCAGCAGCCGAAGCGGGGGGACAGATACGCAGTATTTT. This encodes CASSRSGGTDTQYF.

The CDR3, as DNA: TGTGCCAGCTCACCCGAGGCCGGGGGCGCTCGGGATGAGCAGTTCTTC. Its protein product is CASSPEAGGARDEQFF. The V gene is TRBV18, the J gene TRBJ2-1; the D gene could be TRBD1 or TRBD2 (6 bases each). The CDR3 is made up of 16 amino acids. Trimming left V 3 bases short and J 8 bases short, with 20 bases between. CDR1 KGHSH and CDR2 LQKENI come from the germline V gene.

The V call is TRBV5-1, the J call TRBJ2-1; 12 bases line up with TRBD2. V lost 4 bases, J lost 7 bases, and 6 bases stayed unmatched. The V gene's germline CDR1 is SGHRS and CDR2 YFSETQ. The CDR3 totals 15 residues. The DNA of the CDR3 is TGCGCCAGCAGCATATGGACTAGCGGGGCGAATGAGCAGTTCTTC. Translated, it gives CASSIWTSGANEQFF. Together with reference TRBV5-1 and TRBJ2-1, the CDR3 gives the full variable domain: KAGVTQTPRYLIKTRGQQVTLSCSPISGHRSVSWYQQTPGQGLQFLFEYFSETQRNKGNFPGRFSGRQFSNSRSEMNVSTLELGDSALYLCASSIWTSGANEQFFGPGTRLTVL.

The V and J genes are TRBV15 and TRBJ2-5; possible D gene TRBD2, 5 bases. The closer fit of TRBJ2-7 to the DNA end suggests the J call may be wrong. Germline values: CDR1 LNHNV, CDR2 YYDKDF (reference sequence). The CDR3 totals 13 residues. CDR3 residues: CATSRDRGYEQYF. CDR3 nucleotide sequence: TGTGCCACCAGCAGAGATCGAGGGTACGAGCAGTACTTC.